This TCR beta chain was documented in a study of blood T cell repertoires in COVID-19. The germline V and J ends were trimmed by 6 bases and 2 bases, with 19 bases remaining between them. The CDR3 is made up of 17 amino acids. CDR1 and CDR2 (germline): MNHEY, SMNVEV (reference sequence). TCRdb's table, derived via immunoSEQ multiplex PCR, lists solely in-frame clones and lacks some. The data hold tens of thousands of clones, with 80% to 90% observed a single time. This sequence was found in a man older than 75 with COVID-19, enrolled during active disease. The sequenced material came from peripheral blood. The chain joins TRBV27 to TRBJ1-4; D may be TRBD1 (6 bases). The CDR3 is CASSRRGGVGTNEKLFF. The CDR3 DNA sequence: TGTGCCAGCAGCCGGCGAGGGGGGGTTGGGACTAATGAAAAACTGTTTTTT.